The sequence of this T cell receptor (beta chain) was determined in a study of blood T cell repertoires in COVID-19. This CDR3 has 14 amino acids. Trimming cost V 2 bases and J 4 bases; bases outside gene matches: 0. Looked up from germline, CDR1 is SGHRS and CDR2 is YFSETQ. A few counts support this clone. This table comes from immunoSEQ multiplex PCR, and its TCRdb copy is limited to in-frame clones, with some not included. The sample has hundreds of thousands of clones, around 86% seen once. Material for sequencing was PBMCs or T cells enriched from blood (not recorded which). The sequence derives from a woman in her 50s who had recovered from COVID-19. The gene calls are TRBV5-1 and TRBJ2-2; 9 bases align to TRBD2. Written as DNA, the CDR3 is TGCGCCAGCAGCTTAGCGGGAGGCACCGGGGAGCTGTTTTTT. Translation: CASSLAGGTGELFF.